Sequencing of this T cell receptor (beta chain) was carried out in a study of cytomegalovirus exposure and HLA in healthy donors (dated by TCRdb to the late 2010s). Turning to the overall study: An earlier analysis of several hundred of the donors reported approximately 300 Gb of sequence data and more than 90 million unique TCR beta sequences from some 180 million T cells. An early release that covered about 600 HLA-typed donors contained approximately 300 gigabases of sequencing data and around 80 million unique TCR sequences. The genetic ancestry cluster associated with self-reported Caucasian donors included roughly four fifths of the approximately 400 genotyped donors. The study aimed to test whether signatures of past pathogen exposure could be identified by cataloging public T cell receptors. The study used immunosequencing to profile the T cell repertoires of 670 or so subjects and linked those repertoires to cytomegalovirus serostatus. Along with the approximately 700-subject first cohort, a separate validation cohort of over a hundred different subjects was used. The study combined high-throughput TCR immunosequencing, statistical association of individual TCRs with disease status, and machine learning to predict cytomegalovirus infection status. A later analysis re-analyzed previously published TCR beta repertoires from 666 donors and added high-resolution HLA genotyping to study TCR occurrence patterns. In the later analysis, no new phenotypic data were used to find candidate immune exposures; instead, reliance was placed on TCR beta sequences and their occurrence across donors. To decide whether each TCR beta V gene segment behaved as functional or pseudogenic, an earlier analysis of 587 of the donors relied on high-throughput TCR beta sequencing. Alongside the repertoire data, information on donor age, sex, ethnicity and CMV serostatus was compiled. A later genetic analysis took genome-wide SNP genotypes for about 65% of the 666 donors and used that subset as a discovery cohort. Every repertoire in the discovery cohort had been generated on one and the same sequencing platform. HLA typing included class I and class II loci at four-digit resolution. Typing coverage differed by locus: A, B, C, DRB1 and DQB1 were typed in roughly 620-630 donors, DQA1 in about 510, DPA1 in nearly 610, and DPB1 in just under 490. Four or five DR-DQ haplotypes were treated as single units for association and clustering because of strong linkage in the cohort. On average, over 200,000 unique TCR beta nucleotide sequences were sequenced per donor among a few hundred genotyped donors of the cohort, with around 19% of those sequences being non-productive. The paper's findings and limits, for the study overall: According to a later analysis, TCR association rates differed among HLA loci, with DRB1 alleles showing the most associated TCRs and HLA-C alleles showing the fewest. Sequencing depth was assumed to be roughly uniform across donors in the presence/absence analyses, though that assumption may not hold. A group of highly shared sequence variants was considered likely to be a technical artifact of the sequencing pipeline. Some IMGT-functional V segments, including TRBV6-2 and TRBV6-3, could not be told apart with the 87-base-pair reads, so those segments were excluded. Because counts were too low, more than 15 rarely observed V segments, including chromosome 9 orphons, were left out of the earlier analysis of about 500 of the donors. Correlated functional status among segregating V segments might be attributable to linkage disequilibrium, but an unknown experimental factor could not be ruled out. In a later analysis, most CMV-associated TCR beta chains were found to appear HLA-restricted, with HLA associations seemingly driven largely by CMV exposure. A few of the identified cytomegalovirus-associated TCR beta chains were confirmed in vitro to be specific for cytomegalovirus antigens. While some public TCRs were present in many individuals, most TCR sequences turned up only very rarely across donors. When HLA alleles, especially DR and DQ, strongly co-occurred, TCR associations were difficult to assign to individual alleles. Several of the top co-occurrence clusters appeared to be linked to parvovirus B19, influenza, CMV and Epstein-Barr virus, according to a later analysis. The only immune exposure information available for the cohort was CMV serostatus. The classifier was reported to diagnose cytomegalovirus status with high specificity and sensitivity in both the original and validation cohorts. A later analysis associated 15,000 or so TCR beta sequences with specific HLA alleles at a false discovery rate of 0.05. In the study, some 180 TCR beta chains were listed as associated with cytomegalovirus. A further reported finding was that TCR beta sequences accurately predicted the HLA-A and HLA-B alleles for most subjects in the first cohort. The authors suggested that the approach could potentially be extended to other disease states and immunological phenotypes. An earlier analysis of approximately 500 of the donors showed that most TCR beta V segments appeared in productive rearrangements either about 87% or about 30% of the time, which broadly matched IMGT annotations. In a later genetic analysis, fewer N-insertions in productive TCRs were reported among donors in an Asian-associated ancestry cluster than the roughly 670-donor mean. Only TCR beta chains were sequenced in this cohort, and the absence of alpha or paired-chain data limited detectable features. In a later analysis, HLA-associated TCR beta chains were found to be more clonally expanded and to have lower generation probabilities than equally common non-associated chains. In a later genetic analysis, a missense DCLRE1C variant was associated with V-gene and J-gene trimming of TCR beta chains, and the association was replicated in an independent cohort. Because HLA typing was missing for some donors at each locus, association tests included only the typed subset.

CDR3 length: 15 amino acids, cysteine to phenylalanine. CDR3 DNA only is kept here, 45 bases in frame from base 1. Clipping removes 0 bases from V and 4 bases from J, with 5 as the unmatched junction base count. The germline V gene encodes CDR1 MNHNY and CDR2 SVGAGI (reference sequence). This clone was observed once. Its cognate antigen has yet to be identified. No base quality values were provided; no much bigger clone lies one nucleotide off. In total, approximately 610 healthy bone marrow donors made up the cohort. At the time of sampling, every cohort member was nominally healthy, though immune exposures that went unrecorded were likely present. The donor was CMV seropositive and was included in the group of approximately 310 seropositive cohort members. A peripheral blood sample was provided by each donor, and peripheral blood mononuclear cells were used for TCR beta sequencing. The Qiagen DNeasy Blood Extraction Kit was used to extract genomic DNA from the blood cell samples.

The protocol used for the library was the immunoSEQ multiplex PCR assay. For the multiplex PCR, a mixture combining 60 forward primers for TCR Vbeta segments and 13 reverse primers for TCR Jbeta segments was used. The CDR3 region of rearranged TCR beta genes was amplified from genomic DNA by a multiplex PCR assay. The Illumina HiSeq System was used to sequence the amplified TCR beta libraries as 87-base-pair reads. Processing in the source paper ran as follows. A later analysis counted about 80 million unique TCR beta chains across the 640 or so repertoires, and 9 million to 14 million of these chains were shared by at least two donors. Raw reads were error-corrected and collapsed into unique sequences with a nearest-neighbor algorithm that merged closely related sequences to remove PCR and sequencing errors. V, D and J gene segments were assigned by aligning CDR3 sequences to IMGT reference sequences. Each retained sequence needed at least a six-nucleotide match to both a V gene segment and a J gene segment. A rearrangement counted as productive if the CDR3 had no stop codons and remained in frame with V and J, and every other rearrangement counted as non-productive. CDR3 was defined by IMGT convention, running from the second conserved V-encoded cysteine to the conserved J-encoded phenylalanine. Sequences without an unambiguous match to a single V gene segment were excluded from the earlier analysis of almost 600 of the donors. In an earlier analysis of a few hundred of the donors, a V segment was called functional when productive rearrangements were above 56.7%, and segregating when the standard deviation between donors exceeded 5%. A statistical classification framework was developed to diagnose cytomegalovirus status using the catalog of TCR beta chain sequences. A later analysis assigned V and J genes by comparing TCR nucleotide sequences with IMGT/GENE-DB human TR gene sequences. In a later analysis, CDR3 sequences and most-parsimonious VDJ recombination scenarios were assigned using the TCRdist pipeline. In a later analysis, each TCR beta chain was defined by its CDR3 amino acid sequence together with its V-gene family, and reads lacking a unique V-gene family were excluded. A later analysis removed roughly 590 highly shared, low-generation-probability nucleotide sequences to deal with suspected cross-contamination and a sequencing artifact. In a later analysis, a clonal expansion index for each public chain was calculated from normalized within-repertoire ranks of inferred template counts. A later analysis computed generation probabilities with a VDJ recombination model fitted to out-of-frame rearrangements, and checked the results against IGoR. In a later analysis, TCR-TCR, TCR-HLA and TCR-CMV co-occurrence was scored with hypergeometric tests, and a repertoire-size bias correction was applied to TCR pairs. In a later analysis, false discovery rates were estimated by permuting HLA or CMV assignments 20 times. In a later analysis, co-occurring TCRs were grouped with DBSCAN, and TCRdist sequence similarity was added when clustering was performed within HLA-allele-positive subsets. For co-occurrence clustering, repertoires with fewer than 30,000 or more than 120,000 public chains were excluded, along with four or five repertoires with anomalous nucleotide sharing. This immuneACCESS table, as held by TCRdb, lists in-frame sequences with V and J called but not all clones. Of the missing ones, under half trace to an unresolved V gene in checked studies; the others have no known cause. V, J and clone size were drawn from that table, and D and trimming were deduced from the DNA. The sample table contains around 120,000 clones; only one count was recorded for approximately 81% of them. The ten largest clones capture 3.5% to 5% of the sample.

The sequencing input was PBMCs. This chain joins TRBV6-6 to TRBJ2-7; TRBD2 matches 8 bases in the middle. The sequence came from a man between 25 and 39 years old in good health and CMV-seropositive. The base sequence is TGTGCCAGCAGTTACTCGAGCGGGAGAGGGTACGAGCAGTACTTC. Translated, it gives CASSYSSGRGYEQYF.